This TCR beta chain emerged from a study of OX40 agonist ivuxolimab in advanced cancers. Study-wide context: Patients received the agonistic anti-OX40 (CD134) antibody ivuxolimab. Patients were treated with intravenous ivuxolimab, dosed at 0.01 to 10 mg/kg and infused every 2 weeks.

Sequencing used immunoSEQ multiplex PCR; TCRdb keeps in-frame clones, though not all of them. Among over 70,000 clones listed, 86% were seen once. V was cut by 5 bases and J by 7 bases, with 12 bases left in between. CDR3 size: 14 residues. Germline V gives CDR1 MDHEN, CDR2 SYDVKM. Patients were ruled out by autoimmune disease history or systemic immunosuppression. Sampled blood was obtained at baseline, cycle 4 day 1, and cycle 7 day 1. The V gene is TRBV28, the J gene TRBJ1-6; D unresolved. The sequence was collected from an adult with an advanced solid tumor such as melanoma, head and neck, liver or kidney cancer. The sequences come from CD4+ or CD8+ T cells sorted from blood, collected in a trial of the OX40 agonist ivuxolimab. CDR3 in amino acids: CASSLGSLNSPLHF. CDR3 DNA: TGTGCCAGCAGTCTCGGGTCTTTAAATTCACCCCTCCACTTT.